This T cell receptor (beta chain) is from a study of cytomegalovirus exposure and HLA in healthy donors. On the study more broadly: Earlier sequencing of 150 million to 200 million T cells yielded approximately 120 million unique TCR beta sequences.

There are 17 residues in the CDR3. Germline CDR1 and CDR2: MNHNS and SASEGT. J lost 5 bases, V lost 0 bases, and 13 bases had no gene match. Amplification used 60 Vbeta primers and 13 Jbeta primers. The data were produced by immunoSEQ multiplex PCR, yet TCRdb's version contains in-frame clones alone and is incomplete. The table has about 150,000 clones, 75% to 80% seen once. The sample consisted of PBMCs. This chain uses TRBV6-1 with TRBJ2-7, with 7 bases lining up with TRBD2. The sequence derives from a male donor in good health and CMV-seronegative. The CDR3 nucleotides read TGTGCCAGCAGTGAAGCCTACCTAGCGGTTCGGTTCAACGAGCAGTACTTC. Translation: CASSEAYLAVRFNEQYF.